The 5 T cell receptor beta chains reported below all come from one sample, sequenced in a study of cytomegalovirus exposure and HLA in healthy donors (dated by TCRdb to the late 2010s). The library was obtained by the immunoSEQ multiplex PCR assay. For the multiplex PCR, a mixture combining 60 forward primers for TCR Vbeta segments and 13 reverse primers for TCR Jbeta segments was used. Entries here come from immuneACCESS through TCRdb and include only in-frame sequences with V and J called. Some clones fail to appear in such tables; in the studies checked, an unresolved V gene covers under half of the shortfall, and the cause of the remainder is unknown. Across this sample there are about 160,000 clones, with around 74% seen only once. Approximately 2.3% of the sample is taken by the ten largest. Material: PBMCs. The receptors originated from a female donor in good health and CMV-seronegative.

The chain combines TRBV5-1 with TRBJ1-6, with D unclear. V dropped 0 bases and J dropped 5 bases, with 12 bases sitting between them. The germline V gene encodes CDR1 SGHRS and CDR2 YFSETQ. There are 16 residues in the CDR3. The CDR3 DNA reads as TGCGCCAGCAGCTTGGAGGCGGCTAGTAATAATTCACCCCTCCACTTT. Translating gives CASSLEAASNNSPLHF.

V gene TRBV7-9 combines with J gene TRBJ2-2, with no clear D. The CDR3 has 13 residues. The germline V gene encodes CDR1 SEHNR and CDR2 FQNEAQ (reference sequence). Trimming shortened V by 1 base and J by 6 bases, and 6 bases separated the two germline ends. The CDR3 bases are TGTGCCAGCAGCTTAGGGCAAGCCGGGGAGCTGTTTTTT. This sequence encodes CASSLGQAGELFF.

The chain employs TRBV2 and TRBJ1-5; the D gene is possibly TRBD1 (6 bases). The V gene's germline CDR1 is SNHLY and CDR2 FYNNEI. V lost 5 bases and J 7 bases, leaving 12 bases between the germline ends. This CDR3 has 13 amino acids. The CDR3 here is CASSRDTGQPQHF. Here the CDR3 DNA reads TGTGCCAGCAGTCGGGACACAGGGCAGCCCCAGCATTTT.

The rearrangement uses TRBV28 and TRBJ1-2; D ambiguous. This CDR3 is 14 amino acids long. Between the trimmed V and J ends, which lost 6 bases and 6 bases, there was a span of 17 bases. Per the germline V gene, CDR1 is MDHEN and CDR2 is SYDVKM. CDR3 in amino acids: CASSPRPTPDGYTF. CDR3 DNA sequence: TGTGCCAGCAGCCCTAGACCGACCCCTGATGGCTACACCTTC.

The chain couples TRBV4-1 to TRBJ1-5, with 12 bases identical to TRBD1. V gave up 4 bases and J gave up 1 base; unmatched junction bases: 2. The germline gives CDR1 MGHRA, CDR2 YSYEKL. The CDR3 sequence is 16 residues long. The DNA of the CDR3 is TGCGCCAGCAGCCCGGGACAGGGGGCGAGCAATCAGCCCCAGCATTTT. Protein: CASSPGQGASNQPQHF.